The 23 T cell receptor beta chains below were found in one sample sequenced in a study of blood T cell repertoires in COVID-19. Some clones are missing from TCRdb's copy, which holds only in-frame ones; the method was immunoSEQ multiplex PCR. The sample records a few hundred thousand clones, just under 85% being singletons. Sequenced sample: peripheral blood. The receptors derive from a woman in her forties or fifties with active or convalescent COVID-19.

This clone was found a few times. The chain is built from TRBV3-1 (or the pseudogene TRBV3-2) and TRBJ1-1; no reliable D call. CDR3 length equals 11 residues. Germline assignment: CDR1 LGHDT and CDR2 YNNKEL (reference sequence). The V end was cut by 4 bases, the J end by 5 bases, with 5 bases between. For the CDR3, the DNA is TGTGCCAGCAGCCGGAGGACTGAAGCTTTCTTT. Its translation is CASSRRTEAFF.

The V call is TRBV7-2, the J call TRBJ2-2; D might be TRBD1 (5 bases). The germline gives CDR1 SGHTA, CDR2 FQGNSA. Trimming removed 5 bases from V and 6 bases from J, with 22 bases in between. This CDR3 is built from 17 residues. CDR3 in DNA: TGTGCCAGCAGCCTACTCGCACCAGGGTTGATGGCCGGGGAGCTGTTTTTT. This codes for CASSLLAPGLMAGELFF.

The rearrangement uses TRBV10-3 and TRBJ2-5; 9 bases fit TRBD1. Per the germline V gene, CDR1 is ENHRY and CDR2 is SYGVKD. Trimming took 10 bases from V and 5 from J; bases not matched to a gene: 11. CDR3 length: 14 residues. The CDR3 protein is CATGYGTGTETQYF. CDR3 in DNA: TGTGCCACCGGTTACGGGACAGGGACGGAGACCCAGTACTTC.

In its sample, this clone was seen a few times. The chain carries TRBV5-1 and TRBJ1-5, with 10 bases that match TRBD1. The CDR3 spans 15 residues. Trimming cost V 0 bases and J 5 bases; bases outside gene matches: 2. Germline CDR1 is SGHRS and CDR2 is YFSETQ. The CDR3 nucleotides are TGCGCCAGCAGCTTGGGGGACAGGGGTGATCAGCCCCAGCATTTT. This translates into CASSLGDRGDQPQHF.

Only one count was recorded for this clone. This chain's CDR3 is CASSLEGGGGYTF. The CDR3 coding sequence is TGTGCCAGCAGCTTAGAAGGGGGCGGTGGCTACACCTTC. The V and J genes are TRBV7-9 and TRBJ1-2, with TRBD1 identical over 7 bases. The CDR3 spans 13 residues. V trimming: 1 base; J trimming: 7 bases; junction bases outside the gene matches: 3. CDR1 and CDR2 (germline): SEHNR, FQNEAQ (reference sequence).

The V gene is TRBV3-1 (or the pseudogene TRBV3-2), the J gene TRBJ2-3; 8 bases agree with TRBD2. The J segment lost 4 bases and the V segment lost 1 base, leaving 7 bases of the junction unmatched. The CDR3 covers 16 residues. In germline, CDR1 is LGHDT, CDR2 YNNKEL (reference sequence). DNA of the CDR3: TGTGCCAGCAGCCAAGTTAGCGGGAAATGGTCAGATACGCAGTATTTT. Translation: CASSQVSGKWSDTQYF.

This chain uses TRBV6-2 or TRBV6-3 with TRBJ2-5; 9 nucleotides match TRBD2. Germline values: CDR1 MNHEY, CDR2 SVGEGT. The CDR3 runs to 17 residues. V gave up 6 bases and J gave up 5 bases; unmatched junction bases: 16. CDR3 region: CASSRASGALGLETQYF. DNA for the CDR3: TGTGCCAGCAGCAGAGCTAGCGGGGCTCTAGGGCTGGAGACCCAGTACTTC.

The V and J genes are TRBV29-1 and TRBJ2-3; 9 positions match TRBD2. The trim removed 4 bases at V and 3 bases at J, leaving 5 bases unmatched. CDR3 size: 14 residues. The germline CDR1 and CDR2 sequences are SQVTM and ANQGSEA. The CDR3 protein is CSVVKAGGTDTQYF. CDR3 in DNA: TGCAGCGTTGTGAAGGCGGGAGGGACAGATACGCAGTATTTT.

The CDR3 DNA is TGTGCCAGCAGGGACAGGGGTAGGACTGAAGCTTTCTTT. This sequence encodes CASRDRGRTEAFF. The V and J genes are TRBV28 and TRBJ1-1, with 9 bases matching TRBD1. V gave up 6 bases and J gave up 5 bases; unmatched junction bases: 4. CDR3 length: 13 amino acids. Germline V gene data show CDR1 as MDHEN and CDR2 as SYDVKM.

The CDR3 nucleotides read TGTGCCAGGGGGCTAGCGGGGGTCTGGGATGAGCAGTTCTTC. Translation: CARGLAGVWDEQFF. The chain carries TRBV6-5 and TRBJ2-1; 10 bases agree with TRBD2. Trimming at V came to 9 bases and at J to 8 bases, leaving 10 bases not matched to a gene. This CDR3 contains 14 residues. The germline V gene has CDR1 MNHEY and CDR2 SVGAGI.

The chain recombines TRBV9 with TRBJ2-2; possibly TRBD2 for D (6 bases). Germline-derived CDR1 and CDR2 are SGDLS and YYNGEE. Trimming removed 2 bases at V and 6 bases at J, with 14 bases between. This CDR3 region has 15 residues. CDR3 DNA sequence: TGTGCCAGCAGCGTGGGGGGATTGGGCTCCGGGGAGCTGTTTTTT. Translated: CASSVGGLGSGELFF. The full variable domain, with the rest looked up from reference TRBV9 and TRBJ2-2, is DSGVTQTPKHLITATGQRVTLRCSPRSGDLSVYWYQQSLDQGLQFLIQYYNGEERAKGNILERFSAQQFPDLHSELNLSSLELGDSALYFCASSVGGLGSGELFFGEGSRLTVL.

Details on this clone: In the same sample, other DNA sequences code for this CDR3. The V call is TRBV4-2, the J call TRBJ2-7; perhaps TRBD2 as D (5 bases). Trimming left V 1 base short and J 4 bases short, with 11 bases between. The V gene's germline CDR1 is LGHNA and CDR2 YNFKEQ. This CDR3 has 14 residues. For the CDR3, the DNA is TGTGCCAGCAGCCAAGGGACTGGACGATACGAGCAGTACTTC. This encodes CASSQGTGRYEQYF.

The chain uses TRBV27 and TRBJ2-7; 7 nucleotides match TRBD2. V shed 0 bases and J 2 bases; nucleotides not matched to a gene: 7. The germline V gene encodes CDR1 MNHEY and CDR2 SMNVEV (reference sequence). The CDR3 spans 16 residues. CDR3 amino acids: CASSLSGGGVTYEQYF. Here the CDR3 DNA reads TGTGCCAGCAGTTTATCTGGGGGAGGGGTAACCTACGAGCAGTACTTC.

This sequence joins TRBV30 and TRBJ1-1, with D perhaps matching TRBD1 (6 bases). Germline loops: CDR1 GTSNPN, CDR2 SVGIG (reference sequence). Trimming removed 2 bases from V and 1 base from J, with 14 bases in between. The CDR3 consists of 15 residues. CDR3 in DNA: TGTGCCTGGAGTCGGGGGGCGATGGGGAACACTGAAGCTTTCTTT. Protein product: CAWSRGAMGNTEAFF.

The chain joins TRBV2 to TRBJ2-2, with 7 bases aligning to TRBD1. The CDR3 spans 13 residues. Germline assignment: CDR1 SNHLY and CDR2 FYNNEI. J lost 7 bases, V lost 3 bases, and 2 bases had no gene match. CDR3 sequence reads: CASSDQGDGELFF. CDR3 coding DNA: TGTGCCAGCAGTGATCAGGGGGACGGGGAGCTGTTTTTT.

The chain recombines TRBV5-4 with TRBJ1-1; D is undetermined. Germline lookup yields CDR1 SGHNT and CDR2 YYREEE (reference sequence). This CDR3 has 16 residues. The V end was cut by 5 bases, the J end by 1 base, with 18 bases between. The CDR3 region has the DNA TGTGCCAGCAGGCCGGGCATCGGGAGCCAGAACACTGAAGCTTTCTTT. As protein: CASRPGIGSQNTEAFF.

This clone has just a few counts. V and J are TRBV21-1 and TRBJ1-5. TRBV21-1 is a listed pseudogene. This CDR3 has 16 residues. CDR3 sequence (DNA): TGTGCCAGCAGCAAAAACCAGGAGGTTTGCAATCAGCCCCAGCATTTT. Protein sequence: CASSKNQEVCNQPQHF.

This chain joins TRBV5-1 and TRBJ2-7; D gene uncertain. Trimming cost V 4 bases and J 0 bases, with 11 bases left between them. Germline V gene lookup returns CDR1 SGHRS and CDR2 YFSETQ. CDR3 size: 14 residues. CDR3 residues: CASSTAIFSYEQYF. The CDR3 coding sequence is TGCGCCAGCAGCACCGCGATTTTCTCCTACGAGCAGTACTTC.

The rearrangement uses TRBV18 and TRBJ2-7, with TRBD2 matching 7 bases. CDR1 and CDR2 from the germline V gene are KGHSH and LQKENI. The length of the CDR3 is 14 residues. V gave up 4 bases and J gave up 3 bases; unmatched junction bases: 6. The CDR3 nucleotides read TGTGCCAGCTCACGTACGGGAGGACACTACGAGCAGTACTTC. Translated: CASSRTGGHYEQYF.

The chain recombines TRBV19 with TRBJ1-5; tentatively, D is TRBD1 (6 bases). This CDR3 region has 15 residues. CDR1 is LNHDA, CDR2 SQIVND, per germline (reference sequence). Trimming took 9 bases from V and 5 from J, leaving 20 bases between them. CDR3 sequence (DNA): TGTGCCAGCCATCCAACGGCAGGGGCGTATCAGCCCCAGCATTTT. Encoded protein: CASHPTAGAYQPQHF.

The V and J genes are TRBV4-1 and TRBJ2-7, with TRBD1 as a possible D gene (6 bases). V shed 3 bases and J shed 0 bases, with 24 bases lying between them. The CDR3 loop spans 19 amino acids. Per germline, CDR1 MGHRA and CDR2 YSYEKL. CDR3 sequence: CASSQGFLAQGPLSYEQYF. As DNA, the CDR3 is TGCGCCAGCAGCCAGGGTTTCTTAGCACAGGGTCCTCTCTCCTACGAGCAGTACTTC.

The chain links TRBV9 to TRBJ2-2, with a possible D match to TRBD1 (5 bases). V lost 0 bases and J 6 bases, leaving 12 bases between the germline ends. This CDR3 contains 15 residues. The V gene's germline CDR1 is SGDLS and CDR2 YYNGEE. CDR3 DNA sequence: TGTGCCAGCAGCGTAGGGGGCAGCAAAGCCGGGGAGCTGTTTTTT. Translating gives CASSVGGSKAGELFF.

The chain couples TRBV6-5 to TRBJ2-7, with D possibly TRBD1 on 5 matching bases. This CDR3 has 13 residues. Germline assignment: CDR1 MNHEY and CDR2 SVGAGI. With 5 bases removed from V and 0 bases from J, the gap between germline ends came to 8 bases. As DNA, the CDR3 is TGTGCCAGCAGTATCGACAGCTCCTACGAGCAGTACTTC. Its protein is CASSIDSSYEQYF.